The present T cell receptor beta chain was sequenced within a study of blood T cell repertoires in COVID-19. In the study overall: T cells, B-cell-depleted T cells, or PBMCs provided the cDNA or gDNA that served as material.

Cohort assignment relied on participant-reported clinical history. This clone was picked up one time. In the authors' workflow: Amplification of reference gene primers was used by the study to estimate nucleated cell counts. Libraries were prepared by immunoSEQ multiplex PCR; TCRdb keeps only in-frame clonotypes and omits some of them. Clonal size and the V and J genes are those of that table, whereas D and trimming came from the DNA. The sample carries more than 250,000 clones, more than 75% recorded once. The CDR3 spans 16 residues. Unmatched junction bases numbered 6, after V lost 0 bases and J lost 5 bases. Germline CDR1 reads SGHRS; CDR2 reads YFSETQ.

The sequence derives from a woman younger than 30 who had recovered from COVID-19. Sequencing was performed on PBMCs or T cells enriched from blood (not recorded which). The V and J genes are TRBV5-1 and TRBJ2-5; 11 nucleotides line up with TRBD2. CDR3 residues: CASSLEGSGGAETQYF. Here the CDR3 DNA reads TGCGCCAGCAGCTTGGAAGGTAGCGGGGGGGCTGAGACCCAGTACTTC.